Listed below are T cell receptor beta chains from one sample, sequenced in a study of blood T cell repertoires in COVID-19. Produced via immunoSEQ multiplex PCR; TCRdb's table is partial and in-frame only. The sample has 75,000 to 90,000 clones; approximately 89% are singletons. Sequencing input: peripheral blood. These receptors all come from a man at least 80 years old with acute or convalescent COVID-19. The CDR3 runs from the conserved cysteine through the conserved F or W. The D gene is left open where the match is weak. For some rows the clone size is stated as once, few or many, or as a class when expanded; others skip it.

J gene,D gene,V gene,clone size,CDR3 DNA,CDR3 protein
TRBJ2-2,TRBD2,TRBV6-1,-,TGTGCCAGCAGTGATCGGGGAGGGAGGACCACCGGGGAGCTGTTTTTT,CASSDRGGRTTGELFF
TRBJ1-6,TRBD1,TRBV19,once,TGTGCCAGTAGGACAGGGGGCGTAGGTTCACCCCTCCACTTT,CASRTGGVGSPLHF
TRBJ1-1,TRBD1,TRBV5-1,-,TGCGCCAGCAGCCCGGGACAGGGCTGGACTGAAGCTTTCTTT,CASSPGQGWTEAFF
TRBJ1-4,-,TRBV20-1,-,TGCAGTGCGAGTGAGTTGGGAGTCGGTAATGAAAAACTGTTTTTT,CSASELGVGNEKLFF
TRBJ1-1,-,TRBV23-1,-,TGCGCCAGCAGTCAATTCCCAGAACCGAACACTGAAGCTTTCTTT,CASSQFPEPNTEAFF
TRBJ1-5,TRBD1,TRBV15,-,TGTGCCACCAGCAGAGGAGGGGGCAATAGCAATCAGCCCCAGCATTTT,CATSRGGGNSNQPQHF
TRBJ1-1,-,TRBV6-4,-,TGTGCCAGCAGTGCCAACAGGGCCAGCACTGAAGCTTTCTTT,CASSANRASTEAFF
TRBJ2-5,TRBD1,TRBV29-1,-,TGCAGCGTGGGTCTCAGGGGGCTGTTCCAAGAGACCCAGTACTTC,CSVGLRGLFQETQYF
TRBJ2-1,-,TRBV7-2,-,TGTGCCAGCAGCTTAGCCCGGGGACCCCTAGGGGGTGAGCAGTTCTTC,CASSLARGPLGGEQFF
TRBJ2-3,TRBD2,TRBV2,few,TGTGCCAGCAGTGGTATGACTAGCGGGGGGGATACGCAGTATTTT,CASSGMTSGGDTQYF
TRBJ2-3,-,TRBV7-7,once,TGTGCTAGCAGCCTTAGTATCGGCACAGATACGCAGTATTTT,CASSLSIGTDTQYF
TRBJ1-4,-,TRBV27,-,TGTGCCAGCAGCCACGACAGGAATAATGAAAAACTGTTTTTT,CASSHDRNNEKLFF
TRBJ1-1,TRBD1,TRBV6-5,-,TGTGCCAGCATCGGACAGGGGAACGTTGAAGCTTTCTTT,CASIGQGNVEAFF
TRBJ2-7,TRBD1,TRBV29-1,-,TGCAGCGCCCGACAGGGGGCCGACGAGCAGTACTTC,CSARQGADEQYF
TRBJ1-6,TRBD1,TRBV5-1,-,TGCGCCAGCAGCTTGGCCCCGACAGGGGACAATTCACCCCTCCACTTT,CASSLAPTGDNSPLHF
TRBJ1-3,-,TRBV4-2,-,TGTGCCAGCAGCCAAAGGGGGGGGCAGGGAAACACCATATATTTT,CASSQRGGQGNTIYF
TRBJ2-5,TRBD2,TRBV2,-,TGTGCCAGCAGTGGTGAGGCGGGAGACTGGGAGACCCAGTACTTC,CASSGEAGDWETQYF
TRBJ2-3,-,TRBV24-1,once,TGTGCCACCAGTGATTTGTTTGCCGTCTATAATTTT,CATSDLFAVYNF
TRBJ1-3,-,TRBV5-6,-,TGTGCCAGCAGCCCTGGGCCAGGGGCGGTGGGAAACACCATATATTTT,CASSPGPGAVGNTIYF
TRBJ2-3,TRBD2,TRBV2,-,TGTGCCAGCAACGGTCCGACTAGCGGGAGAAGCGGCACAGATACGCAGTATTTT,CASNGPTSGRSGTDTQYF
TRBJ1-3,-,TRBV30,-,TGTGCCTGGAGGCCGAGCTCTGGAAACACCATATATTTT,CAWRPSSGNTIYF
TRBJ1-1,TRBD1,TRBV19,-,TGTGCCAGCAAGGGACAGGGGGCCTACACTGAAGCTTTCTTT,CASKGQGAYTEAFF
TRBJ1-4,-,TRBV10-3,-,TGTGCCATCAGTGACCGGGGGGTAGAGACTAATGAAAAACTGTTTTTT,CAISDRGVETNEKLFF
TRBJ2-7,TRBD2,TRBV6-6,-,TGTGCCAGCAGCCCCGGACTAGCGGGAGTAATCTACGAGCAGTACTTC,CASSPGLAGVIYEQYF